This is a list of T cell receptor beta chains from one sample in a study of T cell responses to AZD1222 COVID-19 vaccine. Profiled with immunoSEQ multiplex PCR; TCRdb holds only in-frame clones, not every one. Of about 93,000 clones listed, roughly 86% are singletons. The sequences come from peripheral blood, collected on day 0 of MenACWY control vaccination. The receptors originated from an adult in good health. Each CDR3 is given with its conserved first and last residue. A D gene is named only where the DNA matches it firmly. Clone size is not always given. Where it is, it says once, few, many or a class for expanded clones.

abundance	d_gene	j_gene	v_gene	CDR3aa	CDR3nt
NA	NA	TRBJ2-7	TRBV6-1	CASSGGGQGHPYEQYF	TGTGCCAGCAGTGGGGGGGGGCAGGGACACCCCTACGAGCAGTACTTC
once	NA	TRBJ2-2	TRBV2	CASRRNTGELFF	TGTGCCAGCAGGAGGAACACCGGGGAGCTGTTTTTT
NA	NA	TRBJ1-6	TRBV28	CASWGRDNSPLHF	TGTGCCAGCTGGGGTAGGGATAATTCACCCCTCCACTTT
NA	TRBD2	TRBJ2-1	TRBV7-3	CASSFKSGVGDNEQFF	TGTGCCAGCAGCTTTAAAAGCGGGGTCGGTGACAATGAGCAGTTCTTC
NA	NA	TRBJ1-2	TRBV5-8	CASSLVSGYGYTF	TGTGCCAGCAGCTTGGTTTCGGGCTATGGCTACACCTTC
NA	NA	TRBJ1-6	TRBV6-1	CASSEVVRSSYNSPLHF	TGTGCCAGCAGTGAAGTGGTCCGAAGCTCCTATAATTCACCCCTCCACTTT
NA	TRBD1	TRBJ2-1	TRBV18	CASSTRQGYNEQFF	TGTGCCAGCTCAACCCGACAGGGTTACAATGAGCAGTTCTTC
NA	NA	TRBJ1-2	TRBV6-5	CASSYLGGGANYGYTF	TGTGCCAGCAGTTACTTGGGGGGGGGAGCTAACTATGGCTACACCTTC
NA	NA	TRBJ2-7	TRBV14	CASSQGYRPDHEQYF	TGTGCCAGCAGCCAAGGGTACAGGCCTGACCACGAGCAGTACTTC
NA	TRBD1	TRBJ2-1	TRBV3-1/TRBV3-2	CASSPRTRGMSYNEQFF	TGTGCCAGCAGCCCCAGAACCAGGGGGATGTCCTACAATGAGCAGTTCTTC